The 29 T cell receptor beta chains listed next were all sequenced from one sample in a study of CXCR3-negative and CXCR3-positive naive CD8 T cells. Overall study results and limits: The TRB CDR3s that CXCR3-positive naive cells carried were more hydrophobic than those of CXCR3-negative naive cells.

The study made its TRB cDNA libraries by 5' RACE, adding UMI labels. One entry per CDR3 protein, without DNA, is what TCRdb gives after re-calling the 5' RACE reads. This sample's table has approximately 140,000 distinct CDR3 sequences. No antigen has been assigned to these receptors. The sequenced material came from naive CXCR3+ CD8+ T cells from blood. Indicated subset: CD45RO-CCR7+CD27+CD95- naive CD8+ T cells expressing CXCR3 (TNR3+). These receptor sequences come from a human donor in good health. Some clones in this sample may be carry-over from other donors' samples.

V usage is TRBV5-1 and J usage is TRBJ2-5; TCRdb reports TRBD2, a call that lacks DNA to check it against. The V gene's germline CDR1 is SGHRS and CDR2 YFSETQ. The CDR3 length is 15 residues. The CDR3 sequence: CASSWTSGSSETQYF.

J is TRBJ2-5 and V is TRBV10-3; there is no DNA to check the TCRdb D call of TRBD2. Germline V gene data show CDR1 as ENHRY and CDR2 as SYGVKD. The CDR3 totals 16 residues. The CDR3: CAISESLSSGRETQYF.

The V call is TRBV15, the J call TRBJ2-2. The CDR3 spans 14 residues. The germline V gene has CDR1 LNHNV and CDR2 YYDKDF (reference sequence). CDR3 region: CATSRVSGTGELFF.

The chain employs TRBV28 and TRBJ1-5. This CDR3 spans 14 amino acids. Per germline, CDR1 MDHEN and CDR2 SYDVKM. The CDR3 sequence is CASSPRLGNQPQHF.

The V gene is TRBV15, the J gene TRBJ2-3; TCRdb reports TRBD2, a call that lacks DNA to check it against. The CDR3 covers 15 residues. Germline V CDR1 and CDR2: LNHNV, YYDKDF (reference sequence). The CDR3 spells CATSVGTSAADTQYF.

The CDR3: CASSLEGIPEQFF. V gene TRBV7-8 combines with J gene TRBJ2-1. CDR1 and CDR2 from the germline V gene are SGHVS and FQNEAQ. CDR3 length: 13 amino acids.

The V and J genes are TRBV29-1 and TRBJ2-2; TCRdb designates TRBD1, a call that cannot be tested without DNA. This CDR3 has 13 residues. The V gene's germline CDR1 is SQVTM and CDR2 ANQGSEA. CDR3 protein: CSVESTDTGELFF.

The V and J genes are TRBV14 and TRBJ2-7. The CDR3 totals 16 residues. Germline CDR1 is SGHDN and CDR2 is FVKESK. The CDR3 sequence: CASSFISFAGAHEQYF.

This chain connects TRBV12-3 or TRBV12-4 to TRBJ2-2; the D call from TCRdb, TRBD1, cannot be confirmed without DNA. The length of the CDR3 is 15 residues. The CDR3 loop is CASSYSRGYTGELFF.

The chain has TRBV19 and TRBJ2-5. Germline CDR1 LNHDA, CDR2 SQIVND (reference sequence). There are 12 residues in the CDR3. CDR3 sequence reads: CASRPGRGLQYF.

The rearrangement uses TRBV6-5 and TRBJ1-1. Germline assignment: CDR1 MNHEY and CDR2 SVGAGI. This CDR3 is built from 14 residues. The CDR3 spells CASRVYRENTEAFF.

The chain links TRBV29-1 to TRBJ2-7. Germline CDR1 SQVTM, CDR2 ANQGSEA. The CDR3 has 12 residues. The CDR3 sequence is CSVEDSSYEQYF.

The gene calls are TRBV29-1 and TRBJ1-1; with no DNA, the TCRdb D assignment of TRBD1 cannot be verified. Germline V lookup: CDR1 SQVTM, CDR2 ANQGSEA. CDR3 length: 13 residues. This CDR3 reads CSVEADRGEGAFF.

The chain uses TRBV4-1 and TRBJ2-5; as DNA is missing, the TRBD2 call by TCRdb cannot be tested. This CDR3 contains 15 residues. Germline V gene lookup returns CDR1 MGHRA and CDR2 YSYEKL. CDR3 in amino acids: CASSQPGLAEETQYF.

The chain's CDR3 is CASSFGLAGGPGELFF. The V call is TRBV7-3, the J call TRBJ2-2; TCRdb picks TRBD2, but there is no DNA to check that call. This CDR3 region has 16 residues. The germline CDR1 and CDR2 sequences are SGHTA and FQGTGA. Drawing the rest from reference TRBV7-3 and TRBJ2-2, the complete variable domain is GAGVSQTPSNKVTEKGKYVELRCDPISGHTALYWYRQSLGQGPEFLIYFQGTGAADDSGLPNDRFFAVRPEGSVSTLKIQRTERGDSAVYLCASSFGLAGGPGELFFGEGSRLTVL.

The V call is TRBV29-1, the J call TRBJ1-2. Germline V CDR1 and CDR2: SQVTM, ANQGSEA. The CDR3 sequence is 14 residues long. The CDR3: CSVLGSGANYGYTF.

The genes are TRBV6-5 and TRBJ2-1; TCRdb designates TRBD1, a call that cannot be tested without DNA. The germline CDR1 and CDR2 sequences are MNHEY and SVGAGI. The CDR3 spans 11 residues. CDR3 loop: CASWVGEEQFF.

J is TRBJ1-1 and V is TRBV7-9; with no DNA, the TCRdb D assignment of TRBD1 cannot be verified. Germline CDR1 SEHNR, CDR2 FQNEAQ (reference sequence). The CDR3 contains 19 residues. The CDR3 spells CASRRQTGDFGVAVTEAFF.

The chain is built from TRBV4-2 and TRBJ2-1; TCRdb designates TRBD1, a call that cannot be tested without DNA. There are 17 residues in the CDR3. Germline CDR1 is LGHNA and CDR2 is YNFKEQ. The CDR3: CASSQSPETGIYNEQFF.

The J gene is TRBJ1-1, the V gene TRBV6-5. CDR3 length: 16 residues. CDR1 is MNHEY, CDR2 SVGAGI, per germline. The chain's CDR3 is CASTPRPRGLNTEAFF.

The CDR3 sequence is CASSYGDGYEQYF. The chain has TRBV6-6 and TRBJ2-7; TCRdb picks TRBD1, but there is no DNA to check that call. This CDR3 comprises 13 residues. Germline assignment: CDR1 MNHNY and CDR2 SVGAGI (reference sequence).

The V call is TRBV20-1, the J call TRBJ2-3; the D call from TCRdb, TRBD2, cannot be confirmed without DNA. This CDR3 is 14 amino acids long. Germline V CDR1 and CDR2: DFQATT, SNEGSKA (reference sequence). The CDR3 loop is CSARLPLSTDTQYF.

The J gene is TRBJ1-2, the V gene TRBV7-9; TCRdb names TRBD1, which stays unverified in the absence of DNA. Germline CDR1 and CDR2: SEHNR and FQNEAQ (reference sequence). CDR3 length: 15 amino acids. This CDR3 is CASSSMAGANYGYTF.

J is TRBJ2-4 and V is TRBV7-9; TCRdb lists TRBD2, though no DNA is available to test this call. The CDR3 is 14 residues long. Germline CDR1 is SEHNR and CDR2 is FQNEAQ (reference sequence). This CDR3 is CASSLGGGENIQYF.

The chain has TRBV4-1 and TRBJ2-1; the D call of TRBD1 rests on TCRdb alone, since no DNA is present to check it. There are 16 residues in the CDR3. Germline CDR1 reads MGHRA; CDR2 reads YSYEKL. Here the CDR3 reads CASSQATGALGNEQFF.

This rearrangement joins TRBV12-3 or TRBV12-4 to TRBJ1-4. The CDR3 totals 14 residues. CDR3 sequence reads: CASSPERANEKLFF.

The chain couples TRBV7-2 to TRBJ2-7; TCRdb proposes TRBD1, but this gene call is untestable without DNA. The CDR3 sequence is 16 residues long. Germline CDR1 reads SGHTA; CDR2 reads FQGNSA. The CDR3 region is CASSLFGGKPNYEQYF. The full variable domain, its missing parts supplied by reference TRBV7-2 and TRBJ2-7, is GAGVSQSPSNKVTEKGKDVELRCDPISGHTALYWYRQSLGQGLEFLIYFQGNSAPDKSGLPSDRFSAERTGGSVSTLTIQRTQQEDSAVYLCASSLFGGKPNYEQYFGPGTRLTVT.

The chain joins TRBV15 to TRBJ2-3. This CDR3 has 15 amino acids. Germline V gene lookup returns CDR1 LNHNV and CDR2 YYDKDF (reference sequence). The CDR3 loop is CATSRANYETDTQYF.

This chain joins TRBV11-2 and TRBJ2-3. CDR3 length: 13 residues. Germline assignment: CDR1 SGHAT and CDR2 FQNNGV. The CDR3 loop is CASSLVSTDTQYF. Full variable domain (remainder filled in from reference TRBV11-2 and TRBJ2-3): EAGVAQSPRYKIIEKRQSVAFWCNPISGHATLYWYQQILGQGPKLLIQFQNNGVVDDSQLPKDRFSAERLKGVDSTLKIQPAKLEDSAVYLCASSLVSTDTQYFGPGTRLTVL.